The 10 T cell receptor beta chains below were found in one sample sequenced in a study of vaccination and CD4 T cells after COVID-19. The antigens for these receptors are not known. Oncomine TCR Beta short-read sequencing was applied to DNA from cultured CD4+ T cells. TCRdb itself ran the PCR reads through MiXCR, one entry per CDR3 protein. In the table there are just under 20,000 distinct CDR3 sequences, about half of which are singletons. Indicated treatment: approximately 9-day PBMC culture with coronavirus spike peptide pools or control peptides (ViraFEST assay). Sample: cultured CD4+ T cells from blood. The receptors originated from a human donor with COVID-19.

The genes are TRBV28 and TRBJ2-3; TRBD2 matches 7 bases. V shed 3 bases and J 3 bases; nucleotides not matched to a gene: 3. The CDR3 runs 14 residues. Germline-derived CDR1 and CDR2 are MDHEN and SYDVKM. This CDR3 is CASSFGGSTDTQYF. The CDR3 region has the DNA TGTGCCAGCAGTTTCGGGGGGTCGACAGATACGCAGTATTTT.

This clonotype was counted a few times. The chain uses TRBV6-2 or TRBV6-3 and TRBJ1-4; D gene ambiguous. The CDR3 runs to 13 residues. CDR1 and CDR2 (germline): MNHEY, SVGEGT. V was clipped by 4 bases and J by 8 bases, with 11 bases between them. This CDR3 reads CASSFGRGEKLFF. CDR3 DNA sequence: TGTGCCAGCAGTTTCGGGAGAGGGGAAAAACTGTTTTTT.

The chain is built from TRBV10-3 and TRBJ2-2; tentatively, D is TRBD1 (6 bases). There are 13 residues in the CDR3. V shed 4 bases and J shed 4 bases, with 7 bases lying between them. Germline loops: CDR1 ENHRY, CDR2 SYGVKD. The chain's CDR3 is CAISGQVTGELFF. CDR3 bases: TGTGCCATCAGTGGACAGGTCACCGGGGAGCTGTTTTTT.

The rearrangement uses TRBV5-1 and TRBJ1-1; 7 nucleotides align to TRBD1. The CDR3 contains 16 residues. The germline V gene encodes CDR1 SGHRS and CDR2 YFSETQ. V was pared by 2 bases and J by 2 bases, with 9 bases of the junction left unmatched. Written as DNA, the CDR3 is TGCGCCAGCAGCTTCGGAGGGACAGCCATCAACACTGAAGCTTTCTTT. Protein product: CASSFGGTAINTEAFF.

The chain has TRBV5-1 and TRBJ2-1; D may be TRBD1 (5 bases). CDR3 length: 12 amino acids. Trimming cost V 2 bases and J 9 bases, with 9 bases left between them. Germline CDR1 and CDR2: SGHRS and YFSETQ. CDR3 protein: CASSFRGSEQFF. The CDR3 coding sequence is TGCGCCAGCAGCTTTAGGGGTAGTGAGCAGTTCTTC.

The J gene is TRBJ2-3, the V gene TRBV10-3, with 8 bases fitting TRBD1. CDR3 length: 14 amino acids. Looked up from germline, CDR1 is ENHRY and CDR2 is SYGVKD. V lost 3 bases to trimming and J lost 6 bases; unmatched junction nucleotides: 5. The CDR3: CAISDRAGGDTQYF. CDR3 in DNA: TGTGCCATCAGTGACAGGGCAGGGGGCGATACGCAGTATTTT.

Judged by abundance, this clonotype is medium-sized. The genes are TRBV11-3 and TRBJ2-2; the D gene is possibly TRBD1 (6 bases). The CDR3 is 14 amino acids. Deletions cut 8 bases from V and 3 bases from J, with 13 bases between. Germline CDR1 and CDR2: SGHNT and YENEEA. CDR3 region: CASRGQKDTGELFF. Here the CDR3 DNA reads TGTGCCAGCCGCGGACAGAAAGACACCGGGGAGCTGTTTTTT.

The chain uses TRBV6-4 and TRBJ2-1; maybe TRBD2 (7 bases). Trimming pared 5 bases from V and 8 bases from J, leaving 13 bases between. Germline CDR1 MRHNA, CDR2 SNTAGT. The length of the CDR3 is 13 residues. The CDR3 protein is CASSRKGGDEQFF. In DNA, the CDR3 is TGTGCCAGCAGTCGAAAAGGGGGGGATGAGCAGTTCTTC.

The chain is built from TRBV3-1 and TRBJ1-2; 10 positions agree with TRBD1. V lost 0 bases to trimming and J lost 3 bases; unmatched junction nucleotides: 4. The CDR3 is 16 residues long. Germline V gene sequence: CDR1 LGHDT, CDR2 YNNKEL (reference sequence). CDR3 in DNA: TGTGCCAGCAGCCAAGATCGGGGACAGGGGTACTATGGCTACACCTTC. Protein: CASSQDRGQGYYGYTF.

The J gene is TRBJ1-1, the V gene TRBV6-2 or TRBV6-3; tentative D call: TRBD1 (5 bases). V lost 7 bases and J lost 8, with 11 bases in between. Germline lookup yields CDR1 MNHEY and CDR2 SVGEGT. This CDR3 is built from 11 residues. The CDR3 loop is CASTQGEEAFF. The CDR3 DNA sequence: TGTGCCAGCACTCAAGGGGAGGAAGCTTTCTTT.